This entry lists 32 T cell receptor beta chains sequenced from one sample in a study of shared clonotypes between healthy human individuals. Only in-frame clones appear in the TCRdb table, and some are missing; sequencing was by immunoSEQ multiplex PCR. Among about 2 million clones listed, around 96% were seen once. Naive CD8 cells, CD45RO-negative and positively selected for CCR7, excluded terminally differentiated effector memory CD45RA+ cells. Sequencing input: naive CD8+ T cells sorted from blood. The receptors stem from a man in his late teens or twenties in good health.

V usage is TRBV27 and J usage is TRBJ2-7; D ambiguous. Trimming took 6 bases from V and 2 from J, leaving 11 bases between them. The CDR3 consists of 13 residues. The germline gives CDR1 MNHEY, CDR2 SMNVEV (reference sequence). CDR3 region: CASRPHMTYEQYF. DNA for the CDR3: TGTGCCAGCAGGCCTCACATGACCTACGAGCAGTACTTC.

The gene calls are TRBV11-2 and TRBJ2-7; TRBD1 matches 9 bases. The J segment lost 2 bases and the V segment lost 3 bases, leaving 5 bases of the junction unmatched. The CDR3 extends over 15 amino acids. Germline CDR1 and CDR2: SGHAT and FQNNGV. The CDR3 sequence: CASSFGTGPPYEQYF. The CDR3 DNA follows: TGTGCCAGCAGCTTCGGGACAGGGCCTCCCTACGAGCAGTACTTC.

The gene calls are TRBV7-9 and TRBJ1-1, with 8 bases that match TRBD1. The ends lost 4 bases at V and 4 bases at J; junction bases unmatched: 5. The CDR3 totals 14 residues. Germline V lookup: CDR1 SEHNR, CDR2 FQNEAQ (reference sequence). The CDR3 sequence: CASSYGQGSTEAFF. CDR3 nucleotides: TGTGCCAGCAGCTACGGACAGGGAAGCACTGAAGCTTTCTTT.

This clone showed up just once. The V gene is TRBV11-2, the J gene TRBJ2-3; weak D call: TRBD2 (5 bases). This CDR3 region has 14 residues. V shed 0 bases and J shed 5 bases, with 9 bases lying between them. Germline loops: CDR1 SGHAT, CDR2 FQNNGV. CDR3 coding DNA: TGTGCCAGCAGCTTAGACGTCGGGGTAGATACGCAGTATTTT. As protein: CASSLDVGVDTQYF.

The V and J genes are TRBV7-2 and TRBJ1-1; perhaps TRBD1 as D (5 bases). The CDR3 runs 14 residues. The germline V gene has CDR1 SGHTA and CDR2 FQGNSA. Trimming pared 4 bases from V and 1 base from J, leaving 10 bases between. CDR3 region: CASSSGTANTEAFF. Written as DNA, the CDR3 is TGTGCCAGCAGCTCCGGGACGGCGAACACTGAAGCTTTCTTT.

The rearrangement uses TRBV27 and TRBJ2-1; 9 bases fit TRBD2. Germline CDR1 reads MNHEY; CDR2 reads SMNVEV (reference sequence). Losses at the gene ends were 2 bases for V and 6 bases for J; bases not matched to a gene: 8. This CDR3 spans 16 amino acids. CDR3 DNA: TGTGCCAGCAGTTTAATCGCGGGGGGGCCGGTCAATGAGCAGTTCTTC. This sequence encodes CASSLIAGGPVNEQFF.

A word on this clone: Other DNA sequences in the sample encode the same CDR3. V gene TRBV19 combines with J gene TRBJ2-7; D remains unclear. Germline assignment: CDR1 LNHDA and CDR2 SQIVND (reference sequence). V was trimmed by 5 bases and J by 0 bases, leaving 8 bases between them. CDR3 size: 13 residues. DNA of the CDR3: TGTGCCAGTAGTGCCGGTATCTCCTACGAGCAGTACTTC. It encodes CASSAGISYEQYF.

The rearrangement uses TRBV9 and TRBJ1-3; possible D gene TRBD1, 6 bases. This CDR3 has 15 residues. Between the trimmed V and J ends, which lost 6 bases and 3 bases, there was a span of 16 bases. Germline V gives CDR1 SGDLS, CDR2 YYNGEE. The CDR3 protein is CASNPRGAGGNTIYF. In DNA, the CDR3 is TGTGCCAGCAATCCCAGGGGCGCAGGTGGAAACACCATATATTTT.

The V and J genes are TRBV5-1 and TRBJ2-7; 10 nucleotides match TRBD1. V lost 0 bases, J lost 5 bases, and 5 bases stayed unmatched. There are 15 residues in the CDR3. Germline CDR1 and CDR2: SGHRS and YFSETQ. The CDR3 reads CASSLVGQGGNEQYF. In DNA, the CDR3 is TGCGCCAGCAGCTTGGTAGGACAGGGGGGCAACGAGCAGTACTTC.

The chain's CDR3 is CASSQVGPPGQSTDTQYF. DNA of the CDR3: TGCGCCAGCAGCCAAGTAGGGCCCCCCGGCCAAAGCACAGATACGCAGTATTTT. The chain links TRBV4-3 to TRBJ2-3, with unresolved D. V lost 1 base to trimming and J lost 0 bases, with 17 bases between them. The V gene's germline CDR1 is LGHNA and CDR2 YSLEER. This CDR3 is 18 amino acids long.

Comment on this clone: The junction shows a germline mismatch at one end, possibly a read error. This rearrangement joins TRBV7-2 to TRBJ2-1, with TRBD2 identical over 7 bases. The germline gives CDR1 SGHTA, CDR2 FQGNSA. This CDR3 has 13 amino acids. DNA for the CDR3: TGTGCCAGCAGCTTAGCGGGAGGGCCTGAGCCGTTCTTC. Translating gives CASSLAGGPEPFF. Complete variable domain (other parts from reference TRBV7-2 and TRBJ2-1): GAGVSQSPSNKVTEKGKDVELRCDPISGHTALYWYRQSLGQGLEFLIYFQGNSAPDKSGLPSDRFSAERTGGSVSTLTIQRTQQEDSAVYLCASSLAGGPEPFFGPGTRLTVL.

The rearrangement links TRBV4-3 to TRBJ2-2, with D maybe TRBD2 (5 bases). Trimming removed 5 bases at V and 7 bases at J, with 8 bases between. The germline gives CDR1 LGHNA, CDR2 YSLEER. The CDR3 consists of 12 residues. For the CDR3, the DNA is TGCGCCAGCAGCAGAGGGATCGGGGAGCTGTTTTTT. It specifies CASSRGIGELFF.

The V call is TRBV11-2, the J call TRBJ2-1; D may be TRBD1 or TRBD2 (5 bases each). CDR1 is SGHAT, CDR2 FQNNGV, per germline. V was shortened by 4 bases and J by 5 bases, with 12 bases between the two germline ends. The CDR3 runs 14 residues. DNA for the CDR3: TGTGCCAGCAGCTCCACCTGGGGGAACAATGAGCAGTTCTTC. Its translation: CASSSTWGNNEQFF.

Remarks on this clone: The same CDR3 can be traced to other DNA sequences in this sample. The chain employs TRBV6-5 and TRBJ2-7; D not resolved. Trimming took 2 bases from V and 4 from J, leaving 9 bases between them. The CDR3 has 13 residues. Germline-derived CDR1 and CDR2 are MNHEY and SVGAGI. CDR3 in amino acids: CASSYRIGYEQYF. The CDR3 nucleotides are TGTGCCAGCAGTTACAGGATCGGATACGAGCAGTACTTC.

The V and J genes are TRBV2 and TRBJ1-3; possibly TRBD1 for D (5 bases). V was trimmed by 1 base and J by 4 bases, leaving 14 bases between them. This CDR3 is 16 amino acids long. Germline assignment: CDR1 SNHLY and CDR2 FYNNEI. The CDR3 DNA sequence: TGTGCCAGCAGTGAAGTCTGGGAAGGGGTAGGAAACACCATATATTTT. It encodes CASSEVWEGVGNTIYF.

The chain uses TRBV6-5 and TRBJ1-1; D call uncertain. The CDR3 has 16 residues. V lost 0 bases and J lost 1, with 12 bases in between. CDR1 and CDR2 from the germline V gene are MNHEY and SVGAGI. The CDR3 DNA reads as TGTGCCAGCAGTTACTCGATTTGGACCGCGAACACTGAAGCTTTCTTT. Amino acid sequence: CASSYSIWTANTEAFF.

The rearrangement links TRBV2 to TRBJ2-1; 8 bases are a match to TRBD2. CDR3 length equals 15 residues. Trimming cost V 7 bases and J 9 bases; bases outside gene matches: 14. The germline V gene encodes CDR1 SNHLY and CDR2 FYNNEI. The CDR3 spells CASMVMSGGPFEQFF. In DNA, the CDR3 is TGTGCCAGCATGGTCATGTCGGGAGGGCCCTTTGAGCAGTTCTTC.

The genes are TRBV5-1 and TRBJ2-7, with TRBD1 matching 9 bases. Germline loops: CDR1 SGHRS, CDR2 YFSETQ. The CDR3 runs to 18 residues. V gave up 0 bases and J gave up 4 bases; unmatched junction bases: 14. CDR3: CASSLAPDRGYGIYEQYF. The CDR3 DNA sequence: TGCGCCAGCAGCTTGGCCCCGGACAGGGGCTATGGGATATACGAGCAGTACTTC.

The V call is TRBV13, the J call TRBJ2-2; D ambiguous. CDR3 length equals 14 residues. V dropped 3 bases and J dropped 7 bases, with 12 bases sitting between them. In germline, CDR1 is PRHDT, CDR2 FYEKMQ (reference sequence). The chain's CDR3 is CASSFAGSIGELFF. For the CDR3, the DNA is TGTGCCAGCAGCTTCGCCGGGTCGATCGGGGAGCTGTTTTTT.

In its sample, this clone was seen once. The chain carries TRBV2 and TRBJ2-2; D possibly corresponds to TRBD2 (5 bases). The V and J ends lost 4 bases and 3 bases respectively, with 12 bases between them. The CDR3 is 15 amino acids. The germline CDR1 and CDR2 sequences are SNHLY and FYNNEI. The CDR3: CASSVESGDTGELFF. The CDR3 DNA reads TGTGCCAGCAGTGTCGAGAGCGGAGACACCGGGGAGCTGTTTTTT. The full variable domain, in which reference TRBV2 and TRBJ2-2 provide the parts outside the CDR3, is EPEVTQTPSHQVTQMGQEVILRCVPISNHLYFYWYRQILGQKVEFLVSFYNNEISEKSEIFDDQFSVERPDGSNFTLKIRSTKLEDSAMYFCASSVESGDTGELFFGEGSRLTVL.

The V call is TRBV6-1, the J call TRBJ2-2; perhaps TRBD1 as D (6 bases). There are 19 residues in the CDR3. Germline V gene data show CDR1 as MNHNS and CDR2 as SASEGT. V lost 2 bases and J 0 bases, leaving 19 bases between the germline ends. The CDR3 nucleotides read TGTGCCAGCAGTGAACGCAGGGGCCGCACCAACGCGAACACCGGGGAGCTGTTTTTT. Encoded protein: CASSERRGRTNANTGELFF.

The chain has TRBV7-9 and TRBJ2-2; D is unresolved. This CDR3 is built from 12 residues. Germline CDR1 is SEHNR and CDR2 is FQNEAQ (reference sequence). The germline V and J ends were trimmed by 7 bases and 6 bases, with 9 bases remaining between them. CDR3 loop: CASKGLAGELFF. Here the CDR3 DNA reads TGTGCCAGCAAGGGATTAGCCGGGGAGCTGTTTTTT.

CDR3 in DNA: TGTGCCAGCAGCTTAGGAATCTCTAGCACAGATACGCAGTATTTT. This encodes CASSLGISSTDTQYF. The chain recombines TRBV7-8 with TRBJ2-3; no firm D call. The V gene's germline CDR1 is SGHVS and CDR2 FQNEAQ. The CDR3 is 15 amino acids. With 1 base removed from V and 0 bases from J, the gap between germline ends came to 8 bases.

The chain employs TRBV10-3 and TRBJ1-5; 8 positions agree with TRBD1. The junction had 3 bases not matched to a gene; V was cut back by 8 bases and J by 0 bases. This CDR3 comprises 14 residues. CDR1 is ENHRY, CDR2 SYGVKD, per germline. The CDR3, as DNA: TGTGCCATCCGGGGACAGGATAGCAATCAGCCCCAGCATTTT. Amino acid sequence: CAIRGQDSNQPQHF.

The rearrangement links TRBV9 to TRBJ2-4, with TRBD2 as a possible D gene (5 bases). The CDR3 contains 16 residues. V shed 0 bases and J shed 3 bases, with 13 bases lying between them. Germline lookup yields CDR1 SGDLS and CDR2 YYNGEE. DNA of the CDR3: TGTGCCAGCAGCGTAGGAGGGCCGGGGATCAAAAACATTCAGTACTTC. Translated: CASSVGGPGIKNIQYF. Full variable domain (rest looked up from reference TRBV9 and TRBJ2-4): DSGVTQTPKHLITATGQRVTLRCSPRSGDLSVYWYQQSLDQGLQFLIQYYNGEERAKGNILERFSAQQFPDLHSELNLSSLELGDSALYFCASSVGGPGIKNIQYFGAGTRLSVL.

As regards this clone: Other DNA sequences in this sample translate to the same CDR3. The chain links TRBV6-1 to TRBJ2-7, with D unclear. Per germline, CDR1 MNHNS and CDR2 SASEGT. CDR3 length equals 12 residues. The ends were cut back, 3 bases at V and 3 bases at J, with 6 bases in the middle. The CDR3 protein is CASSDYSYEQYF. The CDR3 DNA is TGTGCCAGCAGTGACTACAGCTACGAGCAGTACTTC.

This clone was picked up one time. A junction end diverges from the germline sequence, so it may reflect a read error. The V call is TRBV5-6, the J call TRBJ2-7; D possibly uses TRBD1 or TRBD2 (6 bases each). The length of the CDR3 is 13 residues. Germline assignment: CDR1 SGHDT and CDR2 YYEEEE. The CDR3 DNA follows: TGTGCCAGCAGCAGGGGGACTCTTGGGGCCCCGCACTTC. It yields the protein CASSRGTLGAPHF.

This rearrangement joins TRBV16 to TRBJ2-7, with TRBD1 as a possible D gene (5 bases). The CDR3 spans 14 residues. Germline-derived CDR1 and CDR2 are KGHSY and FQNENV. V was shortened by 3 bases and J by 2 bases, with 11 bases between the two germline ends. CDR3 residues: CASSHLRVPYEQYF. The CDR3 DNA follows: TGTGCCAGCAGCCATCTCAGGGTTCCCTACGAGCAGTACTTC. Combining the CDR3 with reference TRBV16 and TRBJ2-7 gives the whole variable domain GEEVAQTPKHLVRGEGQKAKLYCAPIKGHSYVFWYQQVLKNEFKFLISFQNENVFDETGMPKERFSAKCLPNSPCSLEIQATKLEDSAVYFCASSHLRVPYEQYFGPGTRLTVT.

This chain uses TRBV28 with TRBJ2-2; D tentatively reads TRBD1 or TRBD2 (5 bases each). Germline-derived CDR1 and CDR2 are MDHEN and SYDVKM. With 3 bases removed from V and 2 bases from J, the gap between germline ends came to 13 bases. CDR3 size: 16 residues. The CDR3 nucleotides read TGTGCCAGCAGTTTTCGGGGCAGGAGTAACACCGGGGAGCTGTTTTTT. Its protein product is CASSFRGRSNTGELFF.

The CDR3 is CASSLDTSGGDTDTQYF. The CDR3 DNA follows: TGTGCCAGCAGTTTAGATACTAGCGGGGGGGACACAGATACGCAGTATTTT. The chain has TRBV28 and TRBJ2-3; 13 bases line up with TRBD2. Germline trimming cut 2 bases from V and 2 bases from J; bases unmatched to any gene: 4. The CDR3 runs 17 residues. Germline CDR1 MDHEN, CDR2 SYDVKM. The full variable domain, in which reference TRBV28 and TRBJ2-3 provide the parts outside the CDR3, is DVKVTQSSRYLVKRTGEKVFLECVQDMDHENMFWYRQDPGLGLRLIYFSYDVKMKEKGDIPEGYSVSREKKERFSLILESASTNQTSMYLCASSLDTSGGDTDTQYFGPGTRLTVL.

The V gene is TRBV5-4, the J gene TRBJ2-1; a possible D gene is TRBD2 (5 bases). V was trimmed by 0 bases and J by 2 bases, leaving 9 bases between them. The V gene's germline CDR1 is SGHNT and CDR2 YYREEE (reference sequence). There are 15 residues in the CDR3. CDR3 nucleotides: TGTGCCAGCAGCTTGGTGGAGGCCCCCTACAATGAGCAGTTCTTC. Its translation is CASSLVEAPYNEQFF.

The V gene is TRBV7-9, the J gene TRBJ2-5, with 9 bases fitting TRBD2. The V gene end was trimmed by 5 bases and the J gene end by 2 bases; junction bases not matched to a gene: 12. The CDR3 contains 17 residues. CDR1 SEHNR and CDR2 FQNEAQ come from the germline V gene (reference sequence). The CDR3: CASSLPPAGGFQETQYF. The CDR3 bases are TGTGCCAGCAGCCTTCCTCCCGCGGGGGGGTTTCAAGAGACCCAGTACTTC.